A selection of T cell receptor beta chains follows, all from one sample in a study of early T cells in non-severe SARS-CoV-2 infection. MiXCR, run by TCRdb on the 5' RACE reads, gives a single entry per CDR3 protein. The table includes fewer than 85,000 distinct CDR3 sequences, roughly 14% detected once. This material consisted of whole blood, taken at baseline. The receptors shown here come from an adult who was a healthcare worker with PCR-confirmed SARS-CoV-2 infection or an uninfected control (not recorded which). The CDR3 runs from the conserved cysteine through the conserved F or W. A D gene is named only where the DNA matches it firmly. Only part of the rows carry a size: once, few, many, or a class if the clone is expanded.

clone size | J gene | D gene | V gene | CDR3 protein | CDR3 DNA
few | TRBJ2-7 | TRBD1 | TRBV6-5 | CASSLQGALYEQYF | TGTGCCAGCAGTCTGCAGGGGGCTCTCTACGAGCAGTACTTC
few | TRBJ1-6 | - | TRBV5-5 | CASSMGASDSPLHF | TGTGCCAGCAGCATGGGGGCATCGGATTCACCCCTCCACTTT
few | TRBJ1-2 | TRBD1 | TRBV7-6 | CASSRGGLDYGYTF | TGTGCCAGCAGCCGAGGGGGCTTAGACTATGGCTACACCTTC
few | TRBJ1-6 | TRBD1 | TRBV27 | CASSLLQGTNSPLHF | TGTGCCAGCAGTTTACTACAGGGGACGAATTCACCCCTCCACTTT
- | TRBJ2-2 | - | TRBV9 | CASSVPPGELFF | TGTGCCAGCAGCGTGCCCCCCGGGGAGCTGTTTTTT
- | TRBJ1-1 | - | TRBV4-2 | CASSQVAMNTEAFF | TGTGCCAGCAGCCAAGTCGCCATGAACACTGAAGCTTTCTTT
many | TRBJ2-7 | - | TRBV12-3/TRBV12-4 | CASSATSASYEQYF | TGTGCCAGCAGTGCTACTAGTGCCTCCTACGAGCAGTACTTC
many | TRBJ2-2 | TRBD1 | TRBV6-1 | CASRRDRVLTGELFF | TGTGCCAGCAGAAGGGACAGGGTACTAACTGGGGAGCTGTTTTTT
once | TRBJ2-3 | TRBD2 | TRBV11-2 | CVSSFVSGTHIHTQYF | TGTGTCAGCAGCTTTGTTAGCGGGACGCACATCCATACGCAGTATTTT
many | TRBJ1-2 | - | TRBV5-1 | CASSLAVDYGYTF | TGCGCCAGCAGCTTGGCCGTGGATTATGGCTACACCTTC
- | TRBJ1-1 | - | TRBV20-1 | CSAELRTRNTEAFF | TGCAGTGCCGAGCTTCGGACACGGAACACTGAAGCTTTCTTT
- | TRBJ1-5 | TRBD1 | TRBV6-1 | CASSRDRNTNQPQHF | TGTGCCAGCAGTCGGGACAGAAACACCAATCAGCCCCAGCATTTT
few | TRBJ1-1 | - | TRBV3-1 | CASSLSGRNTEAFF | TGTGCCAGCAGCCTCTCCGGCAGGAACACTGAAGCTTTCTTT
few | TRBJ2-1 | TRBD2 | TRBV7-9 | CASSLSSGRRFF | TGTGCCAGCAGCCTCTCTAGCGGGAGGCGGTTCTTC
few | TRBJ2-2 | - | TRBV18 | CASSPPTAARATGELFF | TGTGCCAGCTCACCACCGACAGCGGCCCGGGCAACCGGGGAGCTGTTTTTT
few | TRBJ2-7 | TRBD1 | TRBV10-3 | CAISTGQGPYEQYF | TGTGCCATCAGTACGGGACAGGGACCCTACGAGCAGTACTTC
- | TRBJ2-3 | TRBD1 | TRBV27 | CASSRQGVRADTQYF | TGTGCCAGCAGTCGACAGGGGGTAAGGGCAGATACGCAGTATTTT
many | TRBJ2-6 | - | TRBV6-1 | CASRASSGANVLTF | TGTGCCAGCAGGGCCAGCTCTGGGGCCAACGTCCTGACTTTC
- | TRBJ2-3 | - | TRBV10-1 | CASSESSTIAASTDTQYF | TGCGCCAGCAGTGAGTCTTCTACTATCGCGGCTAGCACAGATACGCAGTATTTT
many | TRBJ2-1 | - | TRBV28 | CASSPRNEQFF | TGTGCCAGCAGTCCTCGCAATGAGCAGTTCTTC
many | TRBJ2-2 | - | TRBV24-1 | CATSDFPRTGTNTGELFF | TGTGCCACCAGTGATTTCCCCCGGACGGGGACGAACACCGGGGAGCTGTTTTTT
many | TRBJ2-3 | TRBD2 | TRBV20-1 | CSAPPQASGIDTQYF | TGCAGTGCCCCTCCCCAGGCTAGCGGGATAGATACGCAGTATTTT
many | TRBJ2-1 | - | TRBV7-2 | CASSLASSYNEQFF | TGTGCCAGCAGCTTGGCGAGCTCCTACAATGAGCAGTTCTTC
few | TRBJ2-3 | - | TRBV10-3 | CASKSKTSTDTQYF | TGTGCCAGTAAGAGTAAAACTAGCACAGATACGCAGTATTTT
many | TRBJ2-2 | - | TRBV9 | CASSPTGPGAGELFF | TGTGCCAGCAGCCCGACGGGCCCTGGTGCGGGGGAGCTGTTTTTT
- | TRBJ2-1 | - | TRBV7-6 | CASSLAIRGRNEQFF | TGTGCCAGCAGCTTAGCGATAAGGGGCAGGAATGAGCAGTTCTTC
many | TRBJ1-1 | TRBD1 | TRBV3-1 | CASSPGDSEAFF | TGTGCCAGCAGCCCCGGGGACAGTGAAGCTTTCTTT
- | TRBJ2-1 | TRBD1 | TRBV14 | CASSHSWTGSYNEQFF | TGTGCCAGCAGCCATAGCTGGACAGGGTCCTACAATGAGCAGTTCTTC
- | TRBJ2-5 | - | TRBV12-3/TRBV12-4 | CASSFQGEETQYF | TGTGCCAGCAGTTTCCAAGGGGAAGAGACCCAGTACTTC
many | TRBJ2-3 | TRBD1 | TRBV12-3/TRBV12-4 | CASRDPGQGSTDTQYF | TGTGCCAGCAGAGACCCGGGACAGGGTAGTACAGATACGCAGTATTTT
- | TRBJ1-5 | TRBD1 | TRBV6-5 | CASRAGTGGSNQPQHF | TGTGCCAGCAGGGCCGGGACAGGGGGTAGCAATCAGCCCCAGCATTTT
few | TRBJ2-4 | TRBD2 | TRBV7-3 | CASSPTSGSNIQYF | TGTGCCAGCAGTCCAACTAGCGGGAGTAACATTCAGTACTTC
few | TRBJ2-1 | - | TRBV11-2 | CASSLRDSKITVNEQFF | TGTGCCAGCAGCTTAAGGGACTCAAAAATAACGGTCAATGAGCAGTTCTTC
few | TRBJ2-3 | - | TRBV18 | CASSVRESTDTQYF | TGTGCCAGCTCCGTACGGGAATCGACAGATACGCAGTATTTT
- | TRBJ2-3 | TRBD1 | TRBV24-1 | CATSENAGGRNTQYF | TGTGCCACCAGTGAAAACGCAGGGGGTCGGAATACGCAGTATTTT
few | TRBJ2-7 | - | TRBV28 | CASSLGILEQYF | TGTGCCAGCAGTTTAGGGATCCTGGAGCAGTACTTC
- | TRBJ2-1 | - | TRBV2 | CACARDHSYNEQFF | TGTGCCTGCGCAAGGGACCACTCCTACAATGAGCAGTTCTTC
many | TRBJ2-5 | TRBD2 | TRBV28 | CASSLGTTAQETQYF | TGTGCCAGCAGTCTCGGGACTACAGCACAAGAGACCCAGTACTTC
many | TRBJ2-7 | TRBD2 | TRBV12-3/TRBV12-4 | CASSLSGGAYEQYF | TGTGCCAGCAGCCTCAGCGGGGGCGCTTACGAGCAGTACTTC
few | TRBJ2-3 | TRBD1 | TRBV29-1 | CSVDRGTDTQYF | TGCAGCGTGGACAGGGGGACAGATACGCAGTATTTT
- | TRBJ2-5 | - | TRBV12-3/TRBV12-4 | CASTPGLHTGAQYF | TGTGCCAGCACCCCGGGACTGCACACCGGGGCCCAGTACTTC
many | TRBJ1-2 | - | TRBV29-1 | CSVGDPFKSFGYTF | TGCAGCGTGGGGGATCCATTTAAATCGTTTGGCTACACCTTC